This T cell receptor beta chain is from a study of read filtering for tumor transcriptome and immune sequencing. At the level of the study: R-ISS stage counts were eight or nine for I, 15 to 20 for II, 7 for III. TCR-mapped reads were about 3.5 to 11 million with IR-seq versus about 85 to 1,300 with RNA-seq.

Molecular barcoded adaptors covering alpha/delta and beta/gamma chains were used on approximately 440 ng RNA. TCRdb used MiXCR to reprocess the reads, holding one entry per CDR3 protein. In the table there are some 41,000 distinct CDR3 sequences, roughly an eighth of which are singletons. Trimming shortened V by 7 bases and J by 5 bases, and 24 bases separated the two germline ends. CDR3 size: 16 residues. Germline lookup yields CDR1 SEHNR and CDR2 FQNEAQ (reference sequence). This clonotype was observed many times. The sample consisted of a population of CD138-negative cells sorted from bone marrow. The TCR was taken from a donor at least 40 years old with multiple myeloma. The chain joins TRBV7-9 to TRBJ2-7, with D maybe TRBD1 (6 bases). The DNA for the CDR3 is TGTGCCAGCACCGTACGCCTTACAGGGTTCGGTGACGAGCAGTACTTC. This gives the protein CASTVRLTGFGDEQYF.